This T cell receptor beta chain was sequenced for a study of graft-versus-host responses after intestinal transplantation. Turning to the study itself: The study gave all recipients anti-thymocyte globulin induction, then tacrolimus and steroids for 2 to 3 years. Study findings and constraints: With peak circulating GvH clone levels came an association with early post-transplant HvG declines. Recipient marrow held GvH clones, some first seen in ileum or blood.

Libraries were prepared by immunoSEQ multiplex PCR; TCRdb keeps only in-frame clonotypes and omits some of them. The table lists approximately 110,000 clones, more than 80% of them singletons, with about 0.25% in the top ten. Per the germline V gene, CDR1 is SGHTA and CDR2 is FQGNSA. The CDR3 spans 14 residues. V gave up 2 bases and J gave up 2 bases, with 8 bases separating them. Of note for this clone: The antigen is undetermined.

This sequence was found in a human donor who was the organ donor for an intestinal transplant. Sequenced material: unstimulated CD4+ T cells sorted from spleen or lymph node cells, taken before transplant. The chain employs TRBV7-2 and TRBJ2-3, with no clear D. The CDR3, as DNA: TGTGCCAGCAGCTTACAAGGTTTCACAGATACGCAGTATTTT. Protein product: CASSLQGFTDTQYF.